This T cell receptor beta chain was sequenced during a study of T cells in women clearing cervical HPV infection. Sequenced by immunoSEQ multiplex PCR; TCRdb stores in-frame clones only, minus some. The sample table includes roughly 42,000 clones. About this clone itself: Read data end 3 residues before the CDR3 end; the end is taken from the germline J gene.

CDR3 length: 13 residues. V lost 7 bases, J lost 5 bases, and 12 bases lay in between. Germline-derived CDR1 and CDR2 are LNHDA and SQIVND (reference sequence). This receptor was obtained from a woman between 18 and 70 years old with a cervical HPV16 infection that either progressed to CIN3+ or cleared (not recorded which). This chain uses TRBV19 with TRBJ1-5, with D unclear. The sequenced material came from blood buffy coat. The CDR3 reads CASKRQMDQPQHF. Incomplete CDR3 DNA: TGTGCCAGTAAAAGGCAGATGGATCAGCCC.